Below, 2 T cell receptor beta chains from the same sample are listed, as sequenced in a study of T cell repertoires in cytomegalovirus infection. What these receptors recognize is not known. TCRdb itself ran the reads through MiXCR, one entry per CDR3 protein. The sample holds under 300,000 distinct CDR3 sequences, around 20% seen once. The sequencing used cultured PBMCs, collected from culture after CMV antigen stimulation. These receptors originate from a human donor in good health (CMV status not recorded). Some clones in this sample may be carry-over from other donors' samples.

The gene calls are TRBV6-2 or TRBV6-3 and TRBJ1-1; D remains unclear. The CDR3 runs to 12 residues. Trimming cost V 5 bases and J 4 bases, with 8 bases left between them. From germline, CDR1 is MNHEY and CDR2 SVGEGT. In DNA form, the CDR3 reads TGTGCCAGCAGTGAATTACGCACTGAAGCTTTCTTT. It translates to CASSELRTEAFF.

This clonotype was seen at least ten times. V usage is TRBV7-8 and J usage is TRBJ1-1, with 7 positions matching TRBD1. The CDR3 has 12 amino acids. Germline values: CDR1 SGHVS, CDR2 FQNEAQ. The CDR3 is CVTGTANTEAFF. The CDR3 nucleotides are TGTGTCACCGGGACAGCGAACACTGAAGCTTTCTTT.